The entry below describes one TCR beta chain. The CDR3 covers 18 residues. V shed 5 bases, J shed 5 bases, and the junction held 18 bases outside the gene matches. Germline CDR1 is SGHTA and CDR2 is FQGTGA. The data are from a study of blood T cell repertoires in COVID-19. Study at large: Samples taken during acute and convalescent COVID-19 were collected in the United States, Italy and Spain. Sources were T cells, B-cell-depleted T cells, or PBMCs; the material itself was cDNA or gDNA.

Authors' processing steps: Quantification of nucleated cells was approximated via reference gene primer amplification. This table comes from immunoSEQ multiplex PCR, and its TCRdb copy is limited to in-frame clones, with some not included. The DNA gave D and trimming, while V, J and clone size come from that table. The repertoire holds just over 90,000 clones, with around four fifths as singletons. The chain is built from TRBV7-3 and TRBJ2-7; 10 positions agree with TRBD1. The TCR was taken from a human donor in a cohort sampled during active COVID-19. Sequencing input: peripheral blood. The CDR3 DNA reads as TGTGCCAGCAGCCCCCTTCCTGAGACCGGGACAGGGGTCCACGAGCAGTACTTC. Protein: CASSPLPETGTGVHEQYF. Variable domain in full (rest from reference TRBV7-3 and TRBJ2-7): GAGVSQTPSNKVTEKGKYVELRCDPISGHTALYWYRQSLGQGPEFLIYFQGTGAADDSGLPNDRFFAVRPEGSVSTLKIQRTERGDSAVYLCASSPLPETGTGVHEQYFGPGTRLTVT.